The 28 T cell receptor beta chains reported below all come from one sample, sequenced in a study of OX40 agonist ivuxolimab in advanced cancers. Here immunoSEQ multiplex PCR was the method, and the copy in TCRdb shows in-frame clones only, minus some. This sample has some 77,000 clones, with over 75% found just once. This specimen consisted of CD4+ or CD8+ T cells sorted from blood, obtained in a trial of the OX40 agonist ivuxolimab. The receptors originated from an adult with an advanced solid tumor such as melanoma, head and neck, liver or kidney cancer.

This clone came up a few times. The CDR3 sequence is CASSPNGQRTYEQYF. DNA for the CDR3: TGTGCCAGCAGTCCAAATGGACAGCGGACCTACGAGCAGTACTTC. The gene calls are TRBV6-5 and TRBJ2-7; possibly TRBD1 for D (6 bases). The length of the CDR3 is 15 residues. V was pared by 5 bases and J by 2 bases, with 16 bases between. Germline V gives CDR1 MNHEY, CDR2 SVGAGI.

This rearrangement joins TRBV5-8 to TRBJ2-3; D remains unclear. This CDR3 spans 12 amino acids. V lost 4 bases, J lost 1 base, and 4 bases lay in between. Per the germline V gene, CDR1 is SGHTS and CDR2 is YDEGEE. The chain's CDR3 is CASSPRTDTQYF. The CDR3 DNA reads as TGTGCCAGCAGCCCACGCACAGATACGCAGTATTTT.

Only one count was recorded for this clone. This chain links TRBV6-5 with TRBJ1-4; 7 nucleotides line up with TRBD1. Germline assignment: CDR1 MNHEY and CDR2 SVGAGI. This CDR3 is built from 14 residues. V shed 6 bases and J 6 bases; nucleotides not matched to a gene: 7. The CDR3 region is CASSQTGRDEKLFF. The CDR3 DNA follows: TGTGCCAGCAGCCAGACAGGGCGGGATGAAAAACTGTTTTTT.

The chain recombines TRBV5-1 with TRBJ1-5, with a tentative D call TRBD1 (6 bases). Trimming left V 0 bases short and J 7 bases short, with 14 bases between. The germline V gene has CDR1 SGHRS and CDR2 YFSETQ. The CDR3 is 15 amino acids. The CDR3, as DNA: TGCGCCAGCAGCTTGGCCGGGGGGCCGGGGCAGCCCCAGCATTTT. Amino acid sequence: CASSLAGGPGQPQHF.

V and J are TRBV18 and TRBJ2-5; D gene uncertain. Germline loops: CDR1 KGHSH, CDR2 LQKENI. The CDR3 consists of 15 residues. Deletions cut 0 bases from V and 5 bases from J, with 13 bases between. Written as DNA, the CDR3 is TGTGCCAGCTCACCACCGTCGGAGCGCGGCGAGACCCAGTACTTC. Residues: CASSPPSERGETQYF. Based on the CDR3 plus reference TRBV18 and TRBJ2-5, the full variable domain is NAGVMQNPRHLVRRRGQEARLRCSPMKGHSHVYWYRQLPEEGLKFMVYLQKENIIDESGMPKERFSAEFPKEGPSILRIQQVVRGDSAAYFCASSPPSERGETQYFGPGTRLLVL.

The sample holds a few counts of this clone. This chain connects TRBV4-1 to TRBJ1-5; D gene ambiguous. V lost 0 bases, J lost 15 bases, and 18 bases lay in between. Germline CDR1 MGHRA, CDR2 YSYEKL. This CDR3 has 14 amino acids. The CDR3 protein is CASSQERIARAMHF. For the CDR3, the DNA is TGCGCCAGCAGCCAAGAGAGGATCGCTCGAGCAATGCATTTT.

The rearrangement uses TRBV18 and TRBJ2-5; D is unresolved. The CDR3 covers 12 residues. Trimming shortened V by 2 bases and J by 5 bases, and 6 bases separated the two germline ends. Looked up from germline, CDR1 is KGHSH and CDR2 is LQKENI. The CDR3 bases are TGTGCCAGCTCACCAGGGTACGAGACCCAGTACTTC. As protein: CASSPGYETQYF.

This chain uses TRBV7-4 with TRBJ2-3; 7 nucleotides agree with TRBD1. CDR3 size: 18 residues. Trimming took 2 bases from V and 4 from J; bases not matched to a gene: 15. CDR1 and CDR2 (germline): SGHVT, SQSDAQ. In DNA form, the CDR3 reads TGTGCCAGCAGCTTATCGCCCCCGGAACTAAGGGGGCCAGATACGCAGTATTTT. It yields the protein CASSLSPPELRGPDTQYF.

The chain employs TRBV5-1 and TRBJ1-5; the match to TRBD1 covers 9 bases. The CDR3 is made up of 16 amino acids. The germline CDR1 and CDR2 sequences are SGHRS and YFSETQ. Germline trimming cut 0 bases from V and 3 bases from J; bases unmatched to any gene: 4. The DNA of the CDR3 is TGCGCCAGCAGCTTGGGGGACAGGGATAACAATCAGCCCCAGCATTTT. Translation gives CASSLGDRDNNQPQHF.

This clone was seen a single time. CDR3 in DNA: TGTGCCATCACCGCGGACACCGGGGCGGGCAATGAGCAGTTCTTC. Amino acids: CAITADTGAGNEQFF. The chain is built from TRBV10-3 and TRBJ2-1; D could derive from TRBD1 or TRBD2 (5 bases each). The length of the CDR3 is 15 residues. The V gene lost 7 bases and the J gene lost 6 bases, with 19 bases spanning the gap. The germline CDR1 and CDR2 sequences are ENHRY and SYGVKD.

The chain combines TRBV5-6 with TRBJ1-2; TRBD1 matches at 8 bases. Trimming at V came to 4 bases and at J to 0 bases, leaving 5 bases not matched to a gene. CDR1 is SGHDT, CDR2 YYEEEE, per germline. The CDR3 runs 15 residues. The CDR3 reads CASSADRVPNYGYTF. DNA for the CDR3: TGTGCCAGCAGCGCGGACAGGGTACCTAACTATGGCTACACCTTC.

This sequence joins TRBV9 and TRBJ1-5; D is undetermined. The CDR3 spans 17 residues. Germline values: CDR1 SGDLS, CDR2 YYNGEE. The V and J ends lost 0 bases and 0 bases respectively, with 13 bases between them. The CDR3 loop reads CASSVGPGEYSNQPQHF. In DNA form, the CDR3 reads TGTGCCAGCAGCGTAGGTCCAGGAGAGTATAGCAATCAGCCCCAGCATTTT.

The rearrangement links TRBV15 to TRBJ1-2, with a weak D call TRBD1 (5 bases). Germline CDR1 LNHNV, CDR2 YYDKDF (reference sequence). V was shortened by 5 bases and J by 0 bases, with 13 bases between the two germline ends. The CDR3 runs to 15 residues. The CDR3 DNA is TGTGCCACCAGCGGGGCCGGACGGCCTAACTATGGCTACACCTTC. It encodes CATSGAGRPNYGYTF.

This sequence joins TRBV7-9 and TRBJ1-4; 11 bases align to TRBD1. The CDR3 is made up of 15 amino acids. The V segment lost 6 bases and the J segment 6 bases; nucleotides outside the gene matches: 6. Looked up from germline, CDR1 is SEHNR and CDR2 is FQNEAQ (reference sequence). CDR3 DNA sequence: TGTGCCAGCAGAAAACCGGGACAGGGGGATGAAAAACTGTTTTTT. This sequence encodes CASRKPGQGDEKLFF.

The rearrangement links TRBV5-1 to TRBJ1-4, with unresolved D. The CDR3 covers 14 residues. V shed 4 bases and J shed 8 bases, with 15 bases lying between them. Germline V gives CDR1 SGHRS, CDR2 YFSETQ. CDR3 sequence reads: CASSLGSVPEKLFF. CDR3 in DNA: TGCGCCAGCAGCCTAGGGTCTGTCCCAGAAAAACTGTTTTTT.

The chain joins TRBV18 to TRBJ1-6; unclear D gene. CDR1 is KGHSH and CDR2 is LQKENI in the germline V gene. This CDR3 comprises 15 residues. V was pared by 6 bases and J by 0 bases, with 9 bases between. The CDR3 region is CASSGVGSYNSPLHF. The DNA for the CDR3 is TGTGCCAGCTCCGGGGTAGGCTCCTATAATTCACCCCTCCACTTT.

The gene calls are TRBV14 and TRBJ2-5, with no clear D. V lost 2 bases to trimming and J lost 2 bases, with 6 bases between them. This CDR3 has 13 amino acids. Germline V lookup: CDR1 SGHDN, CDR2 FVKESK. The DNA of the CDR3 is TGTGCCAGCAGCCAACAGGATCAAGAGACCCAGTACTTC. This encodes CASSQQDQETQYF.

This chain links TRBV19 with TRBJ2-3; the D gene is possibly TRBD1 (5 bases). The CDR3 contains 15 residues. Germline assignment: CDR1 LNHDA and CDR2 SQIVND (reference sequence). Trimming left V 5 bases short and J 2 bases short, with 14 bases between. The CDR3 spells CASSLTGGHTDTQYF. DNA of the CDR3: TGTGCCAGTAGTCTCACAGGCGGCCACACAGATACGCAGTATTTT.

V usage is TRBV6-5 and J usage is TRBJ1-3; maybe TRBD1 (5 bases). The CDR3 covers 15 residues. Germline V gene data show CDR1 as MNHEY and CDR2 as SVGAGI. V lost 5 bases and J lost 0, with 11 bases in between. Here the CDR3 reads CASSPGSSSGNTIYF. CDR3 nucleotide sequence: TGTGCCAGCAGTCCAGGGTCGAGCTCTGGAAACACCATATATTTT.

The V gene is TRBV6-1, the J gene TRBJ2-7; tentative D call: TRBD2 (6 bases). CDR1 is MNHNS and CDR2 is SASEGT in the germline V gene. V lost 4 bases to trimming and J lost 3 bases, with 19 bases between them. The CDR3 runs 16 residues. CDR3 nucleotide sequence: TGTGCCAGCAGTGCGCCCGGAGGGACGGCACGCTACGAGCAGTACTTC. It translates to CASSAPGGTARYEQYF.

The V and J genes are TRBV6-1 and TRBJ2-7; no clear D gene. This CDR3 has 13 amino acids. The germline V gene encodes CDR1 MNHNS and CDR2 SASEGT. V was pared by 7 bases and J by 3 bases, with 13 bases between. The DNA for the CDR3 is TGTGCCAGCACCCCCGGCAGAAACTACGAGCAGTACTTC. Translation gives CASTPGRNYEQYF.

CDR3 coding DNA: TGTGCCAGCAAAGGGAATGGCTACACCTTC. As protein: CASKGNGYTF. The chain has TRBV2 and TRBJ1-2; D is unclear. V shed 7 bases and J shed 6 bases, with 6 bases lying between them. CDR3 size: 10 residues. Germline-derived CDR1 and CDR2 are SNHLY and FYNNEI. The full variable domain, in which reference TRBV2 and TRBJ1-2 provide the parts outside the CDR3, is EPEVTQTPSHQVTQMGQEVILRCVPISNHLYFYWYRQILGQKVEFLVSFYNNEISEKSEIFDDQFSVERPDGSNFTLKIRSTKLEDSAMYFCASKGNGYTFGSGTRLTVV.

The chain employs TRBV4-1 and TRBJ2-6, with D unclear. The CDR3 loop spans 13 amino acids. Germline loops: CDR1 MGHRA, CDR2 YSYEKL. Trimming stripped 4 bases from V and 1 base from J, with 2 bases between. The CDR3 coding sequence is TGCGCCAGCAGCCTGTCTGGGGCCAACGTCCTGACTTTC. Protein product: CASSLSGANVLTF.

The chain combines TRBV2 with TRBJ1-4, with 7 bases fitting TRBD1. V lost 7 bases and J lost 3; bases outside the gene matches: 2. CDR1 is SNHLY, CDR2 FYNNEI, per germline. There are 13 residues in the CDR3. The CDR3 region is CASKGQPNEKLFF. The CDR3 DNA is TGTGCCAGCAAGGGACAGCCTAATGAAAAACTGTTTTTT.

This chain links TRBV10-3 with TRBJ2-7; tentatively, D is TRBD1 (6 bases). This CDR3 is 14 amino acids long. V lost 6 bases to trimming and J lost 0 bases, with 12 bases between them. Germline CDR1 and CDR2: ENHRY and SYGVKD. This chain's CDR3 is CAIRPTGSSYEQYF. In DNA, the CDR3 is TGTGCCATCAGGCCTACAGGGAGCTCCTACGAGCAGTACTTC.

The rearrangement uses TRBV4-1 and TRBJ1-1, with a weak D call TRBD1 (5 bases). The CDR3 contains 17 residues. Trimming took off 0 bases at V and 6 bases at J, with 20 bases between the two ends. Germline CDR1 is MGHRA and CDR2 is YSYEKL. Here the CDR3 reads CASSQDETPVAGAEAFF. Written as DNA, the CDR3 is TGCGCCAGCAGCCAAGATGAGACACCTGTGGCGGGGGCTGAAGCTTTCTTT.

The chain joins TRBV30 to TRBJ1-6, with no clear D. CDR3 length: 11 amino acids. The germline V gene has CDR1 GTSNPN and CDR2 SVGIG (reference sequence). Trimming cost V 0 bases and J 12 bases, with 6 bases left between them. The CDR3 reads CAWSVSEPLHF. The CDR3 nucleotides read TGTGCCTGGAGTGTATCCGAACCCCTCCACTTT.

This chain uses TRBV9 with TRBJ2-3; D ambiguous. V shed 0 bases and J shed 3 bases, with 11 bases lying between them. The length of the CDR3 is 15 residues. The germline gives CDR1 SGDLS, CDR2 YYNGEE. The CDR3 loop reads CASSVEVRMTDTQYF. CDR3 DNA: TGTGCCAGCAGCGTAGAAGTGCGGATGACAGATACGCAGTATTTT.